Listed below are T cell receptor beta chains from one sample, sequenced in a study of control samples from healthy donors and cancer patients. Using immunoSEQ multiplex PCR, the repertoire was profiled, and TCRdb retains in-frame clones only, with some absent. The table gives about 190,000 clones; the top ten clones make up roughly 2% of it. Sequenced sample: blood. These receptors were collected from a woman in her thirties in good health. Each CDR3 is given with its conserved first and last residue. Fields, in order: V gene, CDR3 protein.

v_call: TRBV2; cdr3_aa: CASIPSVRTTALISYGYTF
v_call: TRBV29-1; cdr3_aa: CSVNGMDGYTF
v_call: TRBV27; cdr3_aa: CASSGRTGRNEQYF
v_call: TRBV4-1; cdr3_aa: CASSQWGVGSGNTIYF
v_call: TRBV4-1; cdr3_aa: CASSHAGGPNYGYTF
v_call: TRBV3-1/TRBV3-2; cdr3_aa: CASSQKPSGGYQETQYF
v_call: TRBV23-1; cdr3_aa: CASSQLAGTSGGYTF
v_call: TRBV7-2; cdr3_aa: CASSLEPNSPLHF
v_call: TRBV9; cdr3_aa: CASGAGGITDIQYF
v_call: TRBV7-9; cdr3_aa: CASSLDSWQGYYGYTF
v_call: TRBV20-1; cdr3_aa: CIGTDYNEQFF
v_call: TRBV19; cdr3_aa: CASSATGYNSPLHF
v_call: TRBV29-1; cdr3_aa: CSADPPGDTQYF
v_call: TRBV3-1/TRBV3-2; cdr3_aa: CASSQVGGLDNSPLHF
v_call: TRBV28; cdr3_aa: CASSSVWLAKYEQYF
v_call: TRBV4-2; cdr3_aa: CASSQEGNRGTGNTIYF
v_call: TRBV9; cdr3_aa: CASSVAGGPYEQYF
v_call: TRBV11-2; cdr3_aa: CASSLGGTAREAFF
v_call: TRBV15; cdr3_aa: CATSRDPGLVYIQYF
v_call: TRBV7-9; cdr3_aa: CASSLRNTIYF
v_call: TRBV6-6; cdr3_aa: CASSSSGSYGYTF
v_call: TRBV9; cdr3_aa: CASSARRGEKLFF
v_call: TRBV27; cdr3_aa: CASSLGPGSNSPLHF
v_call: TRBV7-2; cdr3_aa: CASSRQTLEPQHF
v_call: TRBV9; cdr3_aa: CAGSVDLGNTIYF
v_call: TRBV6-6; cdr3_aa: CASGLGGRFHEQYF
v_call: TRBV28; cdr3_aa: CASSSPNGPQHF
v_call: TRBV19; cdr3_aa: CASSTDRGGNTEAFF
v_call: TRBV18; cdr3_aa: CASSPGFGGSGKNIQYF
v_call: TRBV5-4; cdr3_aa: CASSSRQGAKAFF
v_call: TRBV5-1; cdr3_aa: CASSLVGGSYNEQFF
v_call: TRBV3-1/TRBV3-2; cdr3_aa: CASSQIPGAPYEQYF
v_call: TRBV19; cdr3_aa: CASSISSYTEAFF
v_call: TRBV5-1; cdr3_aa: CASSLQQGHYGYTF
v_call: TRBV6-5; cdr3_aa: CASSTGYSGANVLTF
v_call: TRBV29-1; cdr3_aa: CSVGSPLLAFF
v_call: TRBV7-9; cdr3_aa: CASSPQEFYEQYF
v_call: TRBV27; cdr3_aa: CASSLSGRGSTEAFF
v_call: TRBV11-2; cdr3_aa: CASSSTLGVYPYGYTF
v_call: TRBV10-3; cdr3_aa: CATRFDGGQETQYF
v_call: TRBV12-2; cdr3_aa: CASRLASGGDTGELFF
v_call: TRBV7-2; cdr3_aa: CASSLQDLYEQYF
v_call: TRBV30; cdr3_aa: CAWSHPYNSPLHF
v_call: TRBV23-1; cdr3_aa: CASSPCALNTGELFF
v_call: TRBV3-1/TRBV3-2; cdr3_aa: CASSHADTQYF
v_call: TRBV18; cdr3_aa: CASSGTGYEKLFF
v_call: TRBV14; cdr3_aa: CASSRTWDRKTPTNEKLFF
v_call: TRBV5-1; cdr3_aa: CASRDQDSGNTIYF
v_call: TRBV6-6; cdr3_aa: CASRIDRVGDNEQFF
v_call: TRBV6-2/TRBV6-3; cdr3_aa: CASSYGTSGDTDTQYF
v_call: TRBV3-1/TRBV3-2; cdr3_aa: CASSQESGGSRFYEQYF
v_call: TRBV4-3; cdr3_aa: CASSQFPENEQFF
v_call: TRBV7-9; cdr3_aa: CASSSGRSGSTDTQYF
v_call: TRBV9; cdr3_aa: CASSVTARGGPYNEQFF
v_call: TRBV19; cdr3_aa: CASSNSDRGVNEQFF
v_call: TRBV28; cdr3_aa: CATLGQGAFWSAIYEQYF
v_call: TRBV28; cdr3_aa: CAESQGDYNSPLHF
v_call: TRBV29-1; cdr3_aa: CSVSDRGGYTF
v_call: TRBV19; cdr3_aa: CASSMVSGRGGYTF
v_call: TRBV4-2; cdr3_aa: CASSLSSTSGGLTYEQYF